The 22 T cell receptor beta chains presented below share a single source sample, sequenced in a study of shared clonotypes between healthy human individuals. The assay was immunoSEQ multiplex PCR, and TCRdb's table has in-frame clones only and misses some. The sample lists approximately 470,000 clones; around four fifths were seen once. The sequenced material came from PBMCs. These receptor sequences come from a woman aged 40-49 years in good health. Some clones in this sample may be carry-over from other donors' samples.

Notes on this clone: One junction end disagrees with the germline gene, perhaps due to a read error. V usage is TRBV6-1 and J usage is TRBJ1-2; tentatively, D is TRBD1 (5 bases). Germline-derived CDR1 and CDR2 are MNHNS and SASEGT. The CDR3 extends over 11 amino acids. The CDR3 loop is CASSEGDGYTF. DNA of the CDR3: TGTGCCAGTAGTGAAGGGGATGGCTACACCTTC.

This rearrangement joins TRBV18 to TRBJ2-2, with 9 positions matching TRBD2. J lost 6 bases, V lost 4 bases, and 9 bases had no gene match. This CDR3 comprises 16 residues. Germline V lookup: CDR1 KGHSH, CDR2 LQKENI. The CDR3 DNA reads as TGTGCCAGCTCACGGCAACTAGCGGGCCACCCCGGGGAGCTGTTTTTT. This sequence encodes CASSRQLAGHPGELFF.

The chain employs TRBV19 and TRBJ2-1, with a possible D match to TRBD2 (6 bases). CDR3 size: 14 residues. CDR1 is LNHDA and CDR2 is SQIVND in the germline V gene (reference sequence). With 10 bases removed from V and 5 bases from J, the gap between germline ends came to 18 bases. The CDR3, as DNA: TGTGCCATTGCCGGCCGCGGGAATAACAATGAGCAGTTCTTC. Protein: CAIAGRGNNNEQFF.

This clone occurred a few times. The genes are TRBV7-6 and TRBJ2-7, with D possibly TRBD1 on 7 matching bases. This CDR3 has 14 residues. Per germline, CDR1 SGHVS and CDR2 FNYEAQ. Trimming took off 5 bases at V and 4 bases at J, with 15 bases between the two ends. CDR3 loop: CASSARQGGYEQYF. In DNA, the CDR3 is TGTGCCAGCAGCGCCCGACAGGGAGGATACGAGCAGTACTTC.

V is TRBV6-6 and J is TRBJ2-3; 10 bases are shared with TRBD2. The germline CDR1 and CDR2 sequences are MNHNY and SVGAGI (reference sequence). Trimming at V came to 4 bases and at J to 3 bases, leaving 7 bases not matched to a gene. The CDR3 spans 16 residues. The CDR3 bases are TGTGCCAGCAGTTCTAGCGGGAGAGGCTTTACAGATACGCAGTATTTT. This codes for CASSSSGRGFTDTQYF.

The rearrangement links TRBV14 to TRBJ1-2; a possible D gene is TRBD1 (6 bases). The CDR3 is made up of 12 amino acids. V lost 2 bases and J 8 bases, leaving 9 bases between the germline ends. Germline CDR1 reads SGHDN; CDR2 reads FVKESK. CDR3 amino acids: CASSQSGEGYTF. CDR3 bases: TGTGCCAGCAGCCAATCAGGGGAAGGCTACACCTTC.

This rearrangement joins TRBV5-4 to TRBJ2-3; 8 nucleotides agree with TRBD2. This CDR3 has 16 amino acids. Germline V CDR1 and CDR2: SGHNT, YYREEE (reference sequence). Trimming removed 0 bases from V and 7 bases from J; junction bases left unmatched: 10. CDR3 bases: TGTGCCAGCAGCTTGGTATCGGGAGGGCCTTTGAATACGCAGTATTTT. Amino acid sequence: CASSLVSGGPLNTQYF.

This chain joins TRBV5-8 and TRBJ1-5, with a possible D match to TRBD1 (5 bases). Trimming took off 6 bases at V and 5 bases at J, with 15 bases between the two ends. Germline values: CDR1 SGHTS, CDR2 YDEGEE. The CDR3 is 14 residues long. The CDR3 region has the DNA TGTGCCAGCAACACACAGGAGATCGATCAGCCCCAGCATTTT. Translation gives CASNTQEIDQPQHF.

This chain connects TRBV7-3 to TRBJ2-1; the D gene is possibly TRBD2 (5 bases). Germline V gives CDR1 SGHTA, CDR2 FQGTGA. V lost 1 base, J lost 7 bases, and 14 bases lay in between. This CDR3 comprises 15 residues. CDR3 sequence reads: CASSLNPTTRNEQFF. The CDR3 coding sequence is TGTGCCAGCAGCTTAAACCCCACCACTAGAAATGAGCAGTTCTTC.

The chain joins TRBV7-9 to TRBJ2-7, with D hard to call. This CDR3 is 13 amino acids long. V shed 3 bases and J shed 3 bases, with 9 bases lying between them. CDR1 is SEHNR, CDR2 FQNEAQ, per germline (reference sequence). The DNA for the CDR3 is TGTGCCAGCAGCTTGAACAGTAACTACGAGCAGTACTTC. Its translation is CASSLNSNYEQYF. Complete variable domain (other parts from reference TRBV7-9 and TRBJ2-7): DTGVSQNPRHKITKRGQNVTFRCDPISEHNRLYWYRQTLGQGPEFLTYFQNEAQLEKSRLLSDRFSAERPKGSFSTLEIQRTEQGDSAMYLCASSLNSNYEQYFGPGTRLTVT.

The V and J genes are TRBV28 and TRBJ1-5; D uncertain. This CDR3 contains 16 residues. From germline, CDR1 is MDHEN and CDR2 SYDVKM. V lost 0 bases to trimming and J lost 0 bases, with 9 bases between them. CDR3 loop: CASSLWAGYSNQPQHF. The CDR3 DNA is TGTGCCAGCAGTTTATGGGCCGGTTATAGCAATCAGCCCCAGCATTTT.

The rearrangement uses TRBV30 and TRBJ1-1, with unresolved D. V was clipped by 5 bases and J by 1 base, with 14 bases between them. The CDR3 loop spans 14 amino acids. Germline V gene lookup returns CDR1 GTSNPN and CDR2 SVGIG (reference sequence). CDR3 protein: CAWSWGLPNTEAFF. The CDR3 DNA reads as TGTGCCTGGTCCTGGGGATTACCGAACACTGAAGCTTTCTTT.

This clone was seen a handful of times. The J gene is TRBJ2-3, the V gene TRBV28; D unclear. Germline CDR1 is MDHEN and CDR2 is SYDVKM. The CDR3 runs to 12 residues. The ends were cut back, 5 bases at V and 2 bases at J, with 5 bases in the middle. This chain's CDR3 is CASSLYTDTQYF. The CDR3 DNA reads TGTGCCAGCAGTCTTTACACAGATACGCAGTATTTT.

V is TRBV7-9 and J is TRBJ2-1; D is unclear. This CDR3 spans 13 amino acids. From germline, CDR1 is SEHNR and CDR2 FQNEAQ (reference sequence). V was cut by 5 bases and J by 7 bases, with 12 bases left in between. In DNA, the CDR3 is TGTGCCAGCAGCACCATGAACATTAATGAGCAGTTCTTC. This gives the protein CASSTMNINEQFF.

V and J are TRBV6-1 and TRBJ2-2; TRBD1 agrees at 7 bases. The CDR3 covers 12 residues. Germline V CDR1 and CDR2: MNHNS, SASEGT. V was clipped by 10 bases and J by 3 bases; unmatched bases: 2. This CDR3 reads CATGQYTGELFF. The CDR3 coding sequence is TGTGCCACGGGACAGTACACCGGGGAGCTGTTTTTT.

The chain has TRBV9 and TRBJ1-3; tentative D call: TRBD1 (5 bases). Germline values: CDR1 SGDLS, CDR2 YYNGEE. The CDR3 consists of 13 residues. The V end lost 3 bases, the J end lost 10 bases, and 14 bases lay between the germline ends. The CDR3 region has the DNA TGTGCCAGCAGCGCCCGAGGGGCAAGGACCATATATTTT. Amino acids: CASSARGARTIYF. The whole variable domain, remainder taken from reference TRBV9 and TRBJ1-3, is DSGVTQTPKHLITATGQRVTLRCSPRSGDLSVYWYQQSLDQGLQFLIQYYNGEERAKGNILERFSAQQFPDLHSELNLSSLELGDSALYFCASSARGARTIYFGEGSWLTVV.

The J gene is TRBJ2-7, the V gene TRBV7-8; D is possibly TRBD2 (5 bases). There are 12 residues in the CDR3. From germline, CDR1 is SGHVS and CDR2 FQNEAQ. V lost 8 bases, J lost 4 bases, and 12 bases lay in between. CDR3 region: CASGRDKYEQYF. CDR3 in DNA: TGTGCCAGCGGGAGAGACAAGTACGAGCAGTACTTC.

This chain links TRBV2 with TRBJ2-1; D call uncertain. Germline CDR1 and CDR2: SNHLY and FYNNEI. Trimming removed 6 bases from V and 3 bases from J, with 12 bases in between. This CDR3 is 14 amino acids long. The DNA of the CDR3 is TGTGCCAGCAGGTGGACCAGCAGCTACAATGAGCAGTTCTTC. Its translation is CASRWTSSYNEQFF.

The chain recombines TRBV28 with TRBJ1-2; 7 nucleotides match TRBD1. The germline V gene encodes CDR1 MDHEN and CDR2 SYDVKM. This CDR3 is built from 14 residues. Trimming at V came to 7 bases and at J to 5 bases, leaving 10 bases not matched to a gene. CDR3 amino acids: CASTPGQSFYGYTF. CDR3 coding DNA: TGTGCCAGCACTCCGGGACAGTCATTTTATGGCTACACCTTC.

In DNA, the CDR3 is TGTGCCATCAAGCTTCAGGTGAACACTGAAGCTTTCTTT. Its protein is CAIKLQVNTEAFF. The gene calls are TRBV10-3 and TRBJ1-1; D gene ambiguous. CDR3 length: 13 residues. V was cut by 7 bases and J by 0 bases, with 9 bases left in between. In germline, CDR1 is ENHRY, CDR2 SYGVKD.

The CDR3 loop reads CASTPWGQGVLGNQPQHF. The CDR3 coding sequence is TGTGCCAGTACTCCTTGGGGGCAGGGGGTTTTGGGCAATCAGCCCCAGCATTTT. The chain recombines TRBV19 with TRBJ1-5; the match to TRBD1 covers 7 bases. The V gene end was trimmed by 7 bases and the J gene end by 2 bases; junction bases not matched to a gene: 17. This CDR3 contains 18 residues. Germline lookup yields CDR1 LNHDA and CDR2 SQIVND (reference sequence).

This clone has a handful of counts. The chain carries TRBV2 and TRBJ2-1; TRBD2 aligns across 9 bases. From germline, CDR1 is SNHLY and CDR2 FYNNEI. The CDR3 loop spans 20 amino acids. Germline trimming cut 6 bases from V and 4 bases from J; bases unmatched to any gene: 22. This CDR3 reads CASRPARAGGRFGGYNEQFF. CDR3 DNA: TGTGCCAGCAGACCCGCCAGGGCGGGAGGGCGCTTTGGTGGATACAATGAGCAGTTCTTC.